One and the same sample provided the 12 T cell receptor beta chains below, sequenced in a study of T cells expressing NK-cell markers. TCRdb re-called the 5' RACE reads and shows each CDR3 protein once, DNA omitted. The sample totals 150,000 to 180,000 distinct CDR3 sequences. Sequenced: blood T cells: a sorted CD56 or NKG2C T cell subset, CD4+ or CD8+ T cells, or bulk PBMC T cells (not recorded which). These receptors came from a woman aged 45-60 years in good health.

The chain carries TRBV12-3 or TRBV12-4 and TRBJ2-5; TCRdb outputs TRBD2, but without DNA this stays unchecked. The CDR3 loop spans 13 amino acids. The CDR3 reads CASSYGTSSHGYF.

The chain employs TRBV4-1 and TRBJ2-1; absent DNA, TCRdb's TRBD1 call cannot be checked. Germline-derived CDR1 and CDR2 are MGHRA and YSYEKL. The CDR3 runs to 12 residues. CDR3: CASSHSGDEQFF.

The chain carries TRBV24-1 and TRBJ2-5; the TCRdb D gene call, TRBD2, has no DNA to confirm it. CDR3 length: 16 amino acids. Germline loops: CDR1 KGHDR, CDR2 SFDVKD. The CDR3 spells CATSDRLAGDLSTQYF.

The chain employs TRBV5-6 and TRBJ1-2. Per the germline V gene, CDR1 is SGHDT and CDR2 is YYEEEE. This CDR3 spans 16 amino acids. The CDR3 reads CASSLAGVSDLDGYTF. Combining the CDR3 with reference TRBV5-6 and TRBJ1-2 gives the whole variable domain DAGVTQSPTHLIKTRGQQVTLRCSPKSGHDTVSWYQQALGQGPQFIFQYYEEEERQRGNFPDRFSGHQFPNYSSELNVNALLLGDSALYLCASSLAGVSDLDGYTFGSGTRLTVV.

The chain links TRBV4-2 to TRBJ1-2. Germline CDR1 reads LGHNA; CDR2 reads YNFKEQ. The CDR3 has 14 residues. CDR3 loop: CASSQEKGRDGYTF.

V and J are TRBV2 and TRBJ2-3; TCRdb's assignment of TRBD1 cannot be checked, as there is no DNA. Germline V gene sequence: CDR1 SNHLY, CDR2 FYNNEI. This CDR3 contains 16 residues. CDR3 residues: CASSETRDPVGDTQYF.

The chain links TRBV6-2 or TRBV6-3 to TRBJ2-1; TCRdb indicates TRBD2, and absent DNA this call remains unverified. The CDR3 has 13 amino acids. Germline CDR1 is MNHEY and CDR2 is SVGEGT. The chain's CDR3 is CASSYSQRNEQFF.

The rearrangement links TRBV6-5 to TRBJ1-4. CDR3 length equals 15 residues. Germline lookup yields CDR1 MNHEY and CDR2 SVGAGI. CDR3 region: CASSIQEGWYEKLFF.

The rearrangement joins TRBV5-6 to TRBJ2-7; the D call from TCRdb, TRBD1, cannot be confirmed without DNA. The CDR3 is 14 amino acids. The germline V gene encodes CDR1 SGHDT and CDR2 YYEEEE. The CDR3 sequence is CASSLGTGHYEQYF. Looking up the rest from reference TRBV5-6 and TRBJ2-7 gives the full variable domain: DAGVTQSPTHLIKTRGQQVTLRCSPKSGHDTVSWYQQALGQGPQFIFQYYEEEERQRGNFPDRFSGHQFPNYSSELNVNALLLGDSALYLCASSLGTGHYEQYFGPGTRLTVT.

The chain combines TRBV10-2 with TRBJ2-2. This CDR3 spans 18 amino acids. Germline loops: CDR1 WSHSY, CDR2 SAAADI. CDR3: CASSESLLVETNTGELFF.

V and J are TRBV29-1 and TRBJ2-1; the TCRdb D gene call, TRBD2, has no DNA to confirm it. This CDR3 is 21 amino acids long. Per germline, CDR1 SQVTM and CDR2 ANQGSEA. The CDR3 region is CSVEDEVGLAGGPSSYNEQFF.

This rearrangement joins TRBV11-2 to TRBJ1-1; absent DNA, TCRdb's TRBD1 call cannot be checked. CDR1 SGHAT and CDR2 FQNNGV come from the germline V gene. This CDR3 spans 15 amino acids. This CDR3 is CASSLLAGTNTEAFF.